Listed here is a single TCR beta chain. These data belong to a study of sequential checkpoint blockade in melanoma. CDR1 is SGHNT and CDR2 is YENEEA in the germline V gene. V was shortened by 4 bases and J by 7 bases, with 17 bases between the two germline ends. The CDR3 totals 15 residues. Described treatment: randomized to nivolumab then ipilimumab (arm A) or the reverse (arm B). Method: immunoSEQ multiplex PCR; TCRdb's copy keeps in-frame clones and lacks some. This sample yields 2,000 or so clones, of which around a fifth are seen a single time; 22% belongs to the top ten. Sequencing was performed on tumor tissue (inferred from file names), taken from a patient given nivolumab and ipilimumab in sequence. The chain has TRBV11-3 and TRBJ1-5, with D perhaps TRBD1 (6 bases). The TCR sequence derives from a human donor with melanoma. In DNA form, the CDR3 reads TGTGCCAGCAGCTCCAGGGTGGGGGGCCGGCAGCCCCAGCATTTT. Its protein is CASSSRVGGRQPQHF.